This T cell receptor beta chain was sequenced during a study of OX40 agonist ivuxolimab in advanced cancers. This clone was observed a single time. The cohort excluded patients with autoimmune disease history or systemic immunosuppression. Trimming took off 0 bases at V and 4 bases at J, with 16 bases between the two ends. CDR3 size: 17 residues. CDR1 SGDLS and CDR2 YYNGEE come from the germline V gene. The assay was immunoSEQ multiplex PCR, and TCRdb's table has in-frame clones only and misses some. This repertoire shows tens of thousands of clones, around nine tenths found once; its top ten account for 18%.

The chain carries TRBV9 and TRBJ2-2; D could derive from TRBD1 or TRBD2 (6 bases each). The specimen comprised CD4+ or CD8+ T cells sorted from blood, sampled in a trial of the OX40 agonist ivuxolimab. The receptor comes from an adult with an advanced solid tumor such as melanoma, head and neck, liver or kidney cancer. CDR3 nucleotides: TGTGCCAGCAGCGTAGAAAAGGGGGGAAGCCCCACCGGGGAGCTGTTTTTT. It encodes CASSVEKGGSPTGELFF. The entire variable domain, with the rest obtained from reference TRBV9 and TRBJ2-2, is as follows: DSGVTQTPKHLITATGQRVTLRCSPRSGDLSVYWYQQSLDQGLQFLIQYYNGEERAKGNILERFSAQQFPDLHSELNLSSLELGDSALYFCASSVEKGGSPTGELFFGEGSRLTVL.